Many counts were recorded for the clone carrying this TCR beta chain. These data belong to a study of blood T cell repertoires in COVID-19. The CDR3 spans 14 residues. The V gene end was trimmed by 3 bases and the J gene end by 1 base; junction bases not matched to a gene: 3. Germline V gives CDR1 SQVTM, CDR2 ANQGSEA. Original processing notes: It was from reference gene primer amplification that nucleated cell counts were estimated. Only in-frame clones appear in the TCRdb table, and some are missing; sequencing was by immunoSEQ multiplex PCR. That table gives V, J and clone size, and the DNA gave D and trimming. This table holds about 280,000 clones, almost 85% found once.

The sample taken for sequencing was peripheral blood. The chain recombines TRBV29-1 with TRBJ2-3; 8 bases are a match to TRBD2. This sequence was found in a man aged 45-65 years with active or convalescent COVID-19. Here the CDR3 reads CSVDLAGRTDTQYF. The CDR3 DNA follows: TGCAGCGTTGATCTAGCGGGCCGCACAGATACGCAGTATTTT.